Below, 20 T cell receptor beta chains from the same sample are listed, as sequenced in a study of shared clonotypes between healthy human individuals. The naive CD8 subset, CD45RO-negative cells positively selected for CCR7, excluded terminally differentiated effector memory CD45RA+ cells. The repertoire was sequenced with immunoSEQ multiplex PCR; TCRdb's copy has only in-frame clones and lacks some. The table has under 2,000,000 clones, about 95% seen once. The sequenced sample was naive CD8+ T cells sorted from blood. The receptors were sampled from a man between 18 and 35 years old in good health.

V and J are TRBV7-9 and TRBJ2-7, with D perhaps TRBD2 (6 bases). CDR1 and CDR2 from the germline V gene are SEHNR and FQNEAQ (reference sequence). Between the trimmed V and J ends, which lost 1 base and 3 bases, there was a span of 13 bases. CDR3 length: 15 amino acids. The CDR3 DNA follows: TGTGCCAGCAGCTTAGGTGTCGGGAGCCTCTACGAGCAGTACTTC. It translates to CASSLGVGSLYEQYF.

The V call is TRBV27, the J call TRBJ2-6; unclear D gene. V dropped 0 bases and J dropped 1 base, with 7 bases sitting between them. Germline V gene data show CDR1 as MNHEY and CDR2 as SMNVEV (reference sequence). The CDR3 spans 16 residues. CDR3: CASSLSTESGANVLTF. CDR3 nucleotides: TGTGCCAGCAGTTTATCAACAGAGTCTGGGGCCAACGTCCTGACTTTC.

This chain uses TRBV6-5 with TRBJ2-3; D not resolved. Germline values: CDR1 MNHEY, CDR2 SVGAGI. V lost 5 bases, J lost 0 bases, and 9 bases lay in between. The CDR3 covers 14 residues. The DNA of the CDR3 is TGTGCCAGCAGTACGCCGCGAAGCACAGATACGCAGTATTTT. It is translated as CASSTPRSTDTQYF.

The gene calls are TRBV30 and TRBJ2-5; 10 bases match TRBD1. The J segment lost 5 bases and the V segment lost 2 bases, leaving 8 bases of the junction unmatched. The CDR3 spans 15 residues. CDR1 and CDR2 from the germline V gene are GTSNPN and SVGIG (reference sequence). CDR3 protein: CAWSRRQGAWETQYF. The CDR3 DNA reads TGTGCCTGGAGTCGCAGACAGGGGGCTTGGGAGACCCAGTACTTC.

The rearrangement joins TRBV7-9 to TRBJ2-6; D is perhaps TRBD1 (5 bases). Between the trimmed V and J ends, which lost 0 bases and 0 bases, there was a span of 9 bases. Germline CDR1 reads SEHNR; CDR2 reads FQNEAQ (reference sequence). The CDR3 runs 17 residues. CDR3 amino acids: CASSLARDSSGANVLTF. Written as DNA, the CDR3 is TGTGCCAGCAGCTTAGCGCGTGACAGCTCTGGGGCCAACGTCCTGACTTTC.

CDR3: CSVDASGATGELFF. CDR3 bases: TGCAGCGTTGACGCTAGCGGGGCCACCGGGGAGCTGTTTTTT. The rearrangement links TRBV29-1 to TRBJ2-2; 9 bases are a match to TRBD2. Trimming cost V 3 bases and J 4 bases; bases outside gene matches: 3. The CDR3 totals 14 residues. Germline CDR1 reads SQVTM; CDR2 reads ANQGSEA.

This sequence joins TRBV19 and TRBJ2-5; D not certain. The CDR3 consists of 15 residues. CDR1 and CDR2 from the germline V gene are LNHDA and SQIVND (reference sequence). V gave up 6 bases and J gave up 2 bases, with 16 bases separating them. For the CDR3, the DNA is TGTGCCAGTAGCCATGGCGAATTATGGCAAGAGACCCAGTACTTC. Protein: CASSHGELWQETQYF.

V usage is TRBV15 and J usage is TRBJ1-3, with D hard to call. Germline V gene data show CDR1 as LNHNV and CDR2 as YYDKDF (reference sequence). The CDR3 has 14 amino acids. Trimming took off 8 bases at V and 0 bases at J, with 11 bases between the two ends. As DNA, the CDR3 is TGTGCCACCGAGGCAGATTACTCTGGAAACACCATATATTTT. It is translated as CATEADYSGNTIYF.

The chain couples TRBV28 to TRBJ2-5, with 10 bases identical to TRBD1. Germline CDR1 is MDHEN and CDR2 is SYDVKM. With V trimmed by 5 bases and J by 2 bases, 8 bases remained unmatched. The CDR3 runs 16 residues. The CDR3 nucleotides are TGTGCCAGCAGTCCACGGACAGGGGGTGGGCAAGAGACCCAGTACTTC. Translation gives CASSPRTGGGQETQYF. Filled out from reference TRBV28 and TRBJ2-5, the complete variable domain reads DVKVTQSSRYLVKRTGEKVFLECVQDMDHENMFWYRQDPGLGLRLIYFSYDVKMKEKGDIPEGYSVSREKKERFSLILESASTNQTSMYLCASSPRTGGGQETQYFGPGTRLLVL.

The CDR3 region is CAERGILGTEAFF. As DNA, the CDR3 is TGTGCCGAAAGGGGGATCTTAGGGACTGAAGCTTTCTTT. This chain connects TRBV7-9 to TRBJ1-1, with D possibly matching TRBD1 (6 bases). This CDR3 has 13 amino acids. V lost 11 bases and J 5 bases, leaving 18 bases between the germline ends. The germline gives CDR1 SEHNR, CDR2 FQNEAQ (reference sequence).

The count of this clone is one. J is TRBJ2-1 and V is TRBV29-1; maybe TRBD1 (8 bases). V lost 4 bases, J lost 4 bases, and 14 bases lay in between. This CDR3 spans 14 amino acids. Germline V lookup: CDR1 SQVTM, CDR2 ANQGSEA. CDR3 region: CSVAPQGGYNEQFF. The CDR3 coding sequence is TGCAGCGTTGCCCCACAGGGGGGGTACAATGAGCAGTTCTTC.

This clone was observed a single time. The chain's CDR3 is CASSYAPGVNEKLFF. The CDR3 bases are TGTGCCAGCAGTTACGCGCCAGGAGTAAATGAAAAACTGTTTTTT. The chain joins TRBV6-5 to TRBJ1-4; D call uncertain. This CDR3 is 15 amino acids long. Germline lookup yields CDR1 MNHEY and CDR2 SVGAGI. V lost 2 bases, J lost 5 bases, and 12 bases lay in between.

The rearrangement links TRBV6-1 to TRBJ1-1, with D perhaps TRBD1 (5 bases). V lost 2 bases to trimming and J lost 2 bases, with 6 bases between them. The CDR3 runs to 13 residues. Germline assignment: CDR1 MNHNS and CDR2 SASEGT. CDR3 loop: CASSEQGNTEAFF. The CDR3 nucleotides read TGTGCCAGCAGTGAACAGGGAAACACTGAAGCTTTCTTT.

The gene calls are TRBV12-5 and TRBJ1-5; no definite D call. In germline, CDR1 is LGHNT, CDR2 FRNRAP. This CDR3 region has 15 residues. Trimming left V 1 base short and J 9 bases short, with 16 bases between. This chain's CDR3 is CASGLGAAGHRPQHF. In nucleotides, the CDR3 is TGTGCTAGTGGTTTGGGGGCAGCGGGTCACAGGCCCCAGCATTTT.

The chain couples TRBV7-9 to TRBJ1-5; D unclear. Germline V gene sequence: CDR1 SEHNR, CDR2 FQNEAQ (reference sequence). V was clipped by 5 bases and J by 3 bases, with 11 bases between them. The CDR3 spans 14 residues. Written as DNA, the CDR3 is TGTGCCAGCAGCAACGGAGGCAACAATCAGCCCCAGCATTTT. This codes for CASSNGGNNQPQHF.

The chain has TRBV6-5 and TRBJ1-4, with a weak D call TRBD1 (6 bases). V lost 6 bases, J lost 4 bases, and 9 bases lay in between. Germline V gene lookup returns CDR1 MNHEY and CDR2 SVGAGI. The CDR3 extends over 13 amino acids. In DNA, the CDR3 is TGTGCCAGCAGCTCAGGGGTTAATGAAAAACTGTTTTTT. It specifies CASSSGVNEKLFF.

V usage is TRBV10-2 and J usage is TRBJ1-5; tentatively, D is TRBD1 (5 bases). Germline CDR1 is WSHSY and CDR2 is SAAADI. CDR3 length: 14 residues. The V end was cut by 6 bases, the J end by 3 bases, with 12 bases between. The CDR3 is CASSLTANNQPQHF. As DNA, the CDR3 is TGCGCCAGCAGCCTGACAGCAAACAATCAGCCCCAGCATTTT.

The rearrangement uses TRBV27 and TRBJ1-5, with unresolved D. Germline loops: CDR1 MNHEY, CDR2 SMNVEV (reference sequence). The CDR3 spans 14 residues. V lost 4 bases and J lost 6, with 13 bases in between. CDR3 region: CASSSLTIFQPQHF. The CDR3 region has the DNA TGTGCCAGCAGTTCCCTCACCATATTTCAGCCCCAGCATTTT.

The chain recombines TRBV30 with TRBJ2-2; D is undetermined. V lost 3 bases and J lost 4, with 6 bases in between. This CDR3 spans 12 amino acids. Germline V gene data show CDR1 as GTSNPN and CDR2 as SVGIG (reference sequence). The CDR3 protein is CAWRELTGELFF. Here the CDR3 DNA reads TGTGCCTGGAGGGAGCTCACCGGGGAGCTGTTTTTT.

Regarding this clone: The sample contains more than one DNA sequence encoding this CDR3. The J gene is TRBJ2-7, the V gene TRBV4-1; 9 positions agree with TRBD1. Trimming cost V 1 base and J 3 bases; bases outside gene matches: 4. The CDR3 loop spans 15 amino acids. CDR1 MGHRA and CDR2 YSYEKL come from the germline V gene. The CDR3 nucleotides read TGCGCCAGCAGCCAAGTCGAGACAGGGGGCTACGAGCAGTACTTC. This sequence encodes CASSQVETGGYEQYF.